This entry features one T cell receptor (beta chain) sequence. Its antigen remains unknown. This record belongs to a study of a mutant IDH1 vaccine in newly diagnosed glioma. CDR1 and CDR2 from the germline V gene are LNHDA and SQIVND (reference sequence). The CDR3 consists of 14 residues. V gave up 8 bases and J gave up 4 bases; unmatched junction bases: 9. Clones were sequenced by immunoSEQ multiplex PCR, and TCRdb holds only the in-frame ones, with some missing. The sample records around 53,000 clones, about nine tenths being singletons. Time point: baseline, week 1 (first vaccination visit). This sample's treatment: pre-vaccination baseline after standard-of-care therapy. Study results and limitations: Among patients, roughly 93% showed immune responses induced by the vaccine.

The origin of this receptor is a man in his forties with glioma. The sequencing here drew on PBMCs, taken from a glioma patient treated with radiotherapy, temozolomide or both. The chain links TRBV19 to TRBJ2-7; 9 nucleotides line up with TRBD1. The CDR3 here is CASRTPGQGYEQYF. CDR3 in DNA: TGTGCCAGTCGAACTCCGGGACAGGGTTACGAGCAGTACTTC.